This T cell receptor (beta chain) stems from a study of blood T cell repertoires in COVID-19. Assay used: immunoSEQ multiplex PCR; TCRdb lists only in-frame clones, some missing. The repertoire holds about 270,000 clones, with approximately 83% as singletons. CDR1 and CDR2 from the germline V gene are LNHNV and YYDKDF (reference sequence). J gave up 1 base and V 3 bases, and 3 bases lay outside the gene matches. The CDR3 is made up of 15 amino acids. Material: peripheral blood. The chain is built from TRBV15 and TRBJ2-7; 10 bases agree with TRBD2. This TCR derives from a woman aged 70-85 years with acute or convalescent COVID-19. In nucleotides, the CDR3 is TGTGCCACCAGCAGGCTAGCGGGGGAATCCTACGAGCAGTACTTC. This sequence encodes CATSRLAGESYEQYF.